This T cell receptor beta chain was profiled in a study of identifying expanded T cells in peripheral blood. Whole-study findings and limits: Approximately 1.2 clones differed between technical replicates, versus roughly 17 and 20 over time. Variance in clone template counts between roughly two-week samples significantly increased with total template count across all healthy donors.

Collection occurred without any documented infections or immune events in donors. About this clone: Its target is unknown.

The CDR3 is made up of 16 amino acids. Trimming shortened V by 4 bases and J by 2 bases, and 17 bases separated the two germline ends. CDR1 MNHNS and CDR2 SASEGT come from the germline V gene. TCRdb's copy holds only in-frame clones and misses some; the assay was immunoSEQ multiplex PCR. The sample holds more than 75,000 clones, 85% to 90% seen once. The chain employs TRBV6-1 and TRBJ2-5; D is possibly TRBD2 (5 bases). This sequence was found in a person between 18 and 70 years old in good health. The sequenced material came from blood. CDR3 region: CASSGEGGGKQETQYF. The CDR3 DNA sequence: TGTGCCAGCAGTGGGGAAGGCGGAGGAAAGCAAGAGACCCAGTACTTC.